The 21 T cell receptor beta chains given below trace back to one sample, sequenced in a study of T cells after yellow fever vaccination. TCRdb independently ran MiXCR on the 5' RACE reads; one entry per CDR3 protein. The sample has some 350,000 distinct CDR3 sequences, around 3.9% seen once. The sample in question was PBMCs, obtained 5 days after the yellow fever booster vaccination. Receptor source: a man younger than 30 who received the YFV17D yellow fever vaccine.

This clonotype has a handful of counts. CDR3 nucleotides: TGTGCCATCAGTGTAGAAGGGGATCAGCCCCAGCATTTT. This gives the protein CAISVEGDQPQHF. The gene calls are TRBV10-3 and TRBJ1-5; possible D gene TRBD1, 5 bases. Per the germline V gene, CDR1 is ENHRY and CDR2 is SYGVKD. V lost 4 bases, J lost 5 bases, and 9 bases lay in between. The CDR3 is 13 amino acids.

This chain joins TRBV6-5 and TRBJ2-3; 7 bases line up with TRBD2. V was clipped by 7 bases and J by 0 bases; unmatched bases: 10. This CDR3 has 16 residues. The germline CDR1 and CDR2 sequences are MNHEY and SVGAGI. The DNA for the CDR3 is TGTGCCAGCACCAGCGTCGGGCGGGGGAGCACAGATACGCAGTATTTT. Translated: CASTSVGRGSTDTQYF.

This clonotype was detected many times. The chain carries TRBV7-9 and TRBJ1-4; D not resolved. The CDR3 is 14 amino acids. Germline V gene lookup returns CDR1 SEHNR and CDR2 FQNEAQ (reference sequence). V was trimmed by 0 bases and J by 3 bases, leaving 5 bases between them. This chain's CDR3 is CASSLAGSNEKLFF. The CDR3 DNA reads as TGTGCCAGCAGCTTAGCGGGATCTAATGAAAAACTGTTTTTT. Based on the CDR3 plus reference TRBV7-9 and TRBJ1-4, the full variable domain is DTGVSQNPRHKITKRGQNVTFRCDPISEHNRLYWYRQTLGQGPEFLTYFQNEAQLEKSRLLSDRFSAERPKGSFSTLEIQRTEQGDSAMYLCASSLAGSNEKLFFGSGTQLSVL.

In its sample, this clonotype was seen many times. V usage is TRBV4-3 and J usage is TRBJ2-5; TRBD1 agrees at 8 bases. The CDR3 contains 16 residues. Germline loops: CDR1 LGHNA, CDR2 YSLEER. Trimming took 2 bases from V and 4 from J; bases not matched to a gene: 9. Here the CDR3 DNA reads TGCGCCAGCAGCCAATATCGACAGGGGCTAGGAGAGACCCAGTACTTC. Translated: CASSQYRQGLGETQYF.

This clonotype has a count of ten or more. The V and J genes are TRBV20-1 and TRBJ2-3, with D possibly being TRBD1 (6 bases). Germline CDR1 is DFQATT and CDR2 is SNEGSKA (reference sequence). The V and J ends lost 6 bases and 4 bases respectively, with 17 bases between them. The CDR3 has 14 amino acids. As DNA, the CDR3 is TGCAGTGCGAACACAGGGTTGTGGGCAGATACGCAGTATTTT. This sequence encodes CSANTGLWADTQYF.

This clonotype showed up just a few times. The V call is TRBV3-1, the J call TRBJ1-2, with TRBD1 identical over 8 bases. From germline, CDR1 is LGHDT and CDR2 YNNKEL (reference sequence). This CDR3 contains 13 residues. Losses at the gene ends were 6 bases for V and 6 bases for J; bases not matched to a gene: 6. CDR3 residues: CASRPTTGDGYTF. The CDR3, as DNA: TGTGCCAGCAGACCAACGACAGGGGATGGCTACACCTTC.

The chain carries TRBV19 and TRBJ2-7; tentative D call: TRBD2 (5 bases). The CDR3 spans 14 residues. The germline V and J ends were trimmed by 4 bases and 3 bases, with 13 bases remaining between them. Per germline, CDR1 LNHDA and CDR2 SQIVND (reference sequence). The chain's CDR3 is CASSSYGVSYEQYF. Written as DNA, the CDR3 is TGTGCCAGTAGTAGCTACGGGGTAAGCTACGAGCAGTACTTC.

This clonotype was detected only a few times. This rearrangement joins TRBV19 to TRBJ2-2; D may be TRBD1 (6 bases). The CDR3 extends over 13 amino acids. Germline V gives CDR1 LNHDA, CDR2 SQIVND (reference sequence). V lost 3 bases and J lost 6, with 8 bases in between. The CDR3 protein is CASSMDSPGELFF. DNA for the CDR3: TGTGCCAGTAGTATGGACAGTCCCGGGGAGCTGTTTTTT.

This clonotype has a count of ten or more. V usage is TRBV20-1 and J usage is TRBJ2-7; D gene unclear. The V end lost 1 base, the J end lost 7 bases, and 11 bases lay between the germline ends. CDR1 and CDR2 (germline): DFQATT, SNEGSKA (reference sequence). CDR3 length: 12 residues. Written as DNA, the CDR3 is TGCAGTGCTAGAGGCTCAGGACGTGAGCAGTACGTC. Translated, it gives CSARGSGREQYV.

This clonotype was recorded many times. The chain links TRBV5-1 to TRBJ1-5; TRBD1 might be the D (6 bases). V was shortened by 1 base and J by 7 bases, with 18 bases between the two germline ends. The CDR3 is 16 residues long. Germline V gene lookup returns CDR1 SGHRS and CDR2 YFSETQ. This chain's CDR3 is CASSLQGPGFGQPQHF. The CDR3 region has the DNA TGCGCCAGCAGCTTGCAGGGGCCAGGGTTTGGGCAGCCCCAGCATTTT. The entire variable domain, with the rest obtained from reference TRBV5-1 and TRBJ1-5, is as follows: KAGVTQTPRYLIKTRGQQVTLSCSPISGHRSVSWYQQTPGQGLQFLFEYFSETQRNKGNFPGRFSGRQFSNSRSEMNVSTLELGDSALYLCASSLQGPGFGQPQHFGDGTRLSIL.

This clonotype turned up a few times. CDR3 residues: CSVKVNTGELFF. The DNA for the CDR3 is TGCAGCGTGAAAGTTAACACCGGGGAGCTGTTTTTT. The chain joins TRBV29-1 to TRBJ2-2; no definite D call. The CDR3 has 12 residues. Trimming cost V 6 bases and J 2 bases, with 7 bases left between them. CDR1 is SQVTM and CDR2 is ANQGSEA in the germline V gene.

This clonotype was counted a few times. The chain links TRBV6-5 to TRBJ2-1; D may match TRBD1 or TRBD2 (5 bases each). Germline CDR1 is MNHEY and CDR2 is SVGAGI. The CDR3 covers 15 residues. Trimming shortened V by 4 bases and J by 0 bases, and 10 bases separated the two germline ends. The CDR3 DNA is TGTGCCAGCAGTTTGGGACCCCGCTCCTACAATGAGCAGTTCTTC. This sequence encodes CASSLGPRSYNEQFF.

This clonotype was observed at least ten times. V is TRBV7-8 and J is TRBJ2-5, with D perhaps matching TRBD2 (7 bases). The CDR3 runs 15 residues. The germline V and J ends were trimmed by 0 bases and 5 bases, with 13 bases remaining between them. The germline gives CDR1 SGHVS, CDR2 FQNEAQ. The CDR3 region is CASSLAAGARETQYF. The CDR3 DNA reads as TGTGCCAGCAGCTTAGCGGCGGGGGCGCGGGAGACCCAGTACTTC.

This clonotype came up many times. The chain links TRBV27 to TRBJ2-3; perhaps TRBD2 as D (7 bases). Trimming shortened V by 3 bases and J by 5 bases, and 18 bases separated the two germline ends. Germline CDR1 MNHEY, CDR2 SMNVEV (reference sequence). The length of the CDR3 is 16 residues. CDR3 region: CASSFLPGGQVDTQYF. The CDR3 DNA sequence: TGTGCCAGCAGTTTTCTCCCCGGGGGGCAAGTAGATACGCAGTATTTT.

The CDR3 nucleotides are TGTGCCAGCATGGTCGCGGGGGGGGCGGATACGCAGTATTTT. Its protein product is CASMVAGGADTQYF. The J gene is TRBJ2-3, the V gene TRBV6-2 or TRBV6-3; TRBD2 aligns across 9 bases. Germline CDR1 and CDR2: MNHEY and SVGEGT. V shed 7 bases, J shed 6 bases, and the junction held 8 bases outside the gene matches. CDR3 length: 14 amino acids.

The chain links TRBV18 to TRBJ2-3; perhaps TRBD2 as D (6 bases). CDR3 size: 14 residues. Germline V gene data show CDR1 as KGHSH and CDR2 as LQKENI. Trimming took off 4 bases at V and 4 bases at J, with 12 bases between the two ends. The DNA of the CDR3 is TGTGCCAGCTCACAGTCGGAGGGACCAGATACGCAGTATTTT. Translation: CASSQSEGPDTQYF.

This clonotype has at least ten counts. J is TRBJ2-7 and V is TRBV9; D is perhaps TRBD1 (5 bases). V lost 0 bases to trimming and J lost 3 bases, with 13 bases between them. The CDR3 has 15 amino acids. Germline V CDR1 and CDR2: SGDLS, YYNGEE. This CDR3 is CASSVDQGIHYEQYF. CDR3 sequence (DNA): TGTGCCAGCAGCGTAGATCAGGGCATTCACTACGAGCAGTACTTC.

This clonotype was counted between two and nine times. J is TRBJ2-1 and V is TRBV7-9; D is possibly TRBD2 (5 bases). Germline assignment: CDR1 SEHNR and CDR2 FQNEAQ (reference sequence). Trimming removed 4 bases from V and 2 bases from J, with 12 bases in between. The CDR3 consists of 15 residues. The CDR3 DNA reads TGTGCCAGCAGCTCAGAGGGAGTCGCCTACAATGAGCAGTTCTTC. Translated, it gives CASSSEGVAYNEQFF. The complete variable domain, with remaining parts taken from reference TRBV7-9 and TRBJ2-1, reads DTGVSQNPRHKITKRGQNVTFRCDPISEHNRLYWYRQTLGQGPEFLTYFQNEAQLEKSRLLSDRFSAERPKGSFSTLEIQRTEQGDSAMYLCASSSEGVAYNEQFFGPGTRLTVL.

This clonotype was counted ten times or more. The V call is TRBV7-2, the J call TRBJ2-6; weak D call: TRBD1 (5 bases). The CDR3 is 15 residues long. Trimming took 0 bases from V and 4 from J, leaving 7 bases between them. CDR1 SGHTA and CDR2 FQGNSA come from the germline V gene. CDR3 in DNA: TGTGCCAGCAGCTTAGCAGGGGCCGGGGCCAACGTCCTGACTTTC. Translation: CASSLAGAGANVLTF.

The V gene is TRBV20-1, the J gene TRBJ2-5; D is unclear. The CDR3 loop spans 12 amino acids. CDR1 DFQATT and CDR2 SNEGSKA come from the germline V gene (reference sequence). Deletions cut 5 bases from V and 4 bases from J, with 11 bases between. CDR3 coding DNA: TGCAGTGCTGGAACCCACCGAGAGACCCAGTACTTC. Protein: CSAGTHRETQYF.

The chain combines TRBV19 with TRBJ2-1, with 9 bases identical to TRBD2. Trimming at V came to 8 bases and at J to 6 bases, leaving 14 bases not matched to a gene. Germline CDR1 reads LNHDA; CDR2 reads SQIVND (reference sequence). The CDR3 is 16 residues long. CDR3 DNA: TGTGCCAGTGGACCTTTGCGCGGGGGGGGCCTCAATGAGCAGTTCTTC. Translation: CASGPLRGGGLNEQFF.